The next 19 T cell receptor beta chains were all read from a single sample in a study of blood T cells in healthy people across ages. Primers used in a second PCR of roughly 7 to 11 cycles were a sample-barcoded 5' primer and a J-beta primer mix. TCRdb re-analysed the 5' RACE reads in MiXCR, keeping a single row per CDR3 protein. The sample lists about 2 million distinct CDR3 sequences; roughly 52% were seen once. The sample taken for sequencing was blood. The origin of the receptors is a woman in her thirties or forties in good health.

This clonotype turned up a few times. The chain joins TRBV25-1 to TRBJ1-2, with TRBD1 matching 9 bases. Germline CDR1 MGHDK, CDR2 SYGVNS. Trimming took 3 bases from V and 4 from J; bases not matched to a gene: 6. This CDR3 has 15 amino acids. CDR3 nucleotides: TGTGCCAGCAGTGATTCGGACAGGGGAGGCTATGGCTACACCTTC. Protein sequence: CASSDSDRGGYGYTF.

The rearrangement joins TRBV28 to TRBJ2-7; D might be TRBD1 or TRBD2, each matching 5 bases. CDR3 length: 17 residues. The V end was cut by 1 base, the J end by 2 bases, with 18 bases between. Germline CDR1 reads MDHEN; CDR2 reads SYDVKM. The CDR3 DNA reads as TGTGCCAGCAGTTTATCCCTCAACCGGGACGGAGCCTACGAGCAGTACTTC. Protein sequence: CASSLSLNRDGAYEQYF. Filled out from reference TRBV28 and TRBJ2-7, the complete variable domain reads DVKVTQSSRYLVKRTGEKVFLECVQDMDHENMFWYRQDPGLGLRLIYFSYDVKMKEKGDIPEGYSVSREKKERFSLILESASTNQTSMYLCASSLSLNRDGAYEQYFGPGTRLTVT.

This clonotype has only a few counts. The CDR3 reads CATSRETTSYNEQFF. The CDR3 nucleotides are TGTGCCACCAGCAGAGAGACTACTTCCTACAATGAGCAGTTCTTC. The chain has TRBV15 and TRBJ2-1; D might be TRBD2 (5 bases). CDR1 is LNHNV and CDR2 is YYDKDF in the germline V gene (reference sequence). The CDR3 is 15 amino acids. The V end lost 0 bases, the J end lost 1 base, and 7 bases lay between the germline ends.

The chain carries TRBV7-2 and TRBJ2-4, with D unclear. Trimming shortened V by 6 bases and J by 2 bases, and 14 bases separated the two germline ends. The germline gives CDR1 SGHTA, CDR2 FQGNSA. The CDR3 totals 15 residues. The DNA for the CDR3 is TGTGCCAGCAGACGTGTGACGGATTCCAAAAACATTCAGTACTTC. It is translated as CASRRVTDSKNIQYF. The full variable domain, in which reference TRBV7-2 and TRBJ2-4 provide the parts outside the CDR3, is GAGVSQSPSNKVTEKGKDVELRCDPISGHTALYWYRQSLGQGLEFLIYFQGNSAPDKSGLPSDRFSAERTGGSVSTLTIQRTQQEDSAVYLCASRRVTDSKNIQYFGAGTRLSVL.

The V call is TRBV7-9, the J call TRBJ2-4, with D unresolved. V lost 0 bases and J lost 8, with 8 bases in between. Germline CDR1 and CDR2: SEHNR and FQNEAQ (reference sequence). The CDR3 contains 13 residues. In DNA form, the CDR3 reads TGTGCCAGCAGCTTAGCCCCAGTTGACATTCAGTACTTC. Its translation: CASSLAPVDIQYF.

The chain recombines TRBV7-8 with TRBJ2-1; 8 bases agree with TRBD2. Germline V gene data show CDR1 as SGHVS and CDR2 as FQNEAQ. The CDR3 consists of 17 residues. With V trimmed by 4 bases and J by 1 base, 9 bases remained unmatched. The DNA for the CDR3 is TGTGCCAGCAGCTCACTGAGAAGCGGGGGATCCTACAATGAGCAGTTCTTC. It is translated as CASSSLRSGGSYNEQFF.

The genes are TRBV5-1 and TRBJ2-4; D perhaps matches TRBD1 (5 bases). V was clipped by 0 bases and J by 8 bases, with 15 bases between them. Germline V gene data show CDR1 as SGHRS and CDR2 as YFSETQ. The CDR3 spans 15 residues. CDR3 nucleotide sequence: TGCGCCAGCAGCTTGGGACAGATAGATCGGGACATTCAGTACTTC. It yields the protein CASSLGQIDRDIQYF.

The V and J genes are TRBV27 and TRBJ2-1; D assignment may be TRBD1 or TRBD2 (5 bases each). The DNA matches TRBJ2-7 better at its end, which makes the J call doubtful. The germline V gene encodes CDR1 MNHEY and CDR2 SMNVEV (reference sequence). CDR3 length: 17 residues. Here the CDR3 reads CASSFGRASSSYNEQYF. CDR3 sequence (DNA): TGTGCCAGCAGTTTTGGCAGGGCATCTAGCTCCTACAATGAGCAGTACTTC.

Only a few counts were recorded for this clonotype. This chain joins TRBV28 and TRBJ2-3, with TRBD2 matching 13 bases. The CDR3 has 17 residues. With V trimmed by 5 bases and J by 2 bases, 7 bases remained unmatched. CDR1 is MDHEN and CDR2 is SYDVKM in the germline V gene. The CDR3 spells CASSPGTSGIYTDTQYF. CDR3 nucleotide sequence: TGTGCCAGCAGTCCGGGGACTAGCGGGATCTACACAGATACGCAGTATTTT.

CDR3 sequence: CASSLKLAGHQETQFF. The DNA for the CDR3 is TGTGCCAGCAGTTTAAAACTAGCGGGGCATCAAGAGACCCAGTTCTTC. The chain joins TRBV28 to TRBJ2-1; 10 bases line up with TRBD2. Trimming removed 2 bases from V and 13 bases from J; junction bases left unmatched: 14. CDR1 MDHEN and CDR2 SYDVKM come from the germline V gene. The CDR3 totals 16 residues.

This chain joins TRBV6-5 and TRBJ2-7; tentative D call: TRBD1 (6 bases). V was shortened by 2 bases and J by 0 bases, with 17 bases between the two germline ends. CDR3 size: 17 residues. Germline V CDR1 and CDR2: MNHEY, SVGAGI. The CDR3 is CASSYTGQFGDSYEQYF. Written as DNA, the CDR3 is TGTGCCAGCAGTTACACCGGACAGTTTGGTGACTCCTACGAGCAGTACTTC.

This rearrangement joins TRBV19 to TRBJ2-1; 8 nucleotides agree with TRBD1. Trimming at V came to 7 bases and at J to 8 bases, leaving 13 bases not matched to a gene. CDR1 is LNHDA, CDR2 SQIVND, per germline (reference sequence). The CDR3 consists of 15 residues. The CDR3 loop is CASTSQGQGWDEQFF. CDR3 DNA sequence: TGTGCCAGTACCTCCCAAGGACAGGGATGGGATGAGCAGTTCTTC. The full variable domain, its missing parts supplied by reference TRBV19 and TRBJ2-1, is DGGITQSPKYLFRKEGQNVTLSCEQNLNHDAMYWYRQDPGQGLRLIYYSQIVNDFQKGDIAEGYSVSREKKESFPLTVTSAQKNPTAFYLCASTSQGQGWDEQFFGPGTRLTVL.

This sequence joins TRBV6-5 and TRBJ2-4; possible D gene TRBD1, 6 bases. Judging by the DNA end, TRBJ2-7 fits better; the J call may be wrong. CDR1 is MNHEY and CDR2 is SVGAGI in the germline V gene. The CDR3 has 15 amino acids. Here the CDR3 DNA reads TGTGCCAGCAGTTATGAGTCCGGGACACTTGACGAGCAGTACTTC. It encodes CASSYESGTLDEQYF.

The chain employs TRBV18 and TRBJ1-5; D is perhaps TRBD1 (5 bases). The CDR3 extends over 16 amino acids. Germline assignment: CDR1 KGHSH and CDR2 LQKENI. V was cut by 2 bases and J by 4 bases, with 15 bases left in between. The CDR3: CASSPGQGNRNQPQHF. The CDR3 nucleotides read TGTGCCAGCTCACCAGGCCAGGGAAACCGTAATCAGCCCCAGCATTTT. The variable domain in full, with the rest retrieved from reference TRBV18 and TRBJ1-5, is NAGVMQNPRHLVRRRGQEARLRCSPMKGHSHVYWYRQLPEEGLKFMVYLQKENIIDESGMPKERFSAEFPKEGPSILRIQQVVRGDSAAYFCASSPGQGNRNQPQHFGDGTRLSIL.

The V call is TRBV6-1, the J call TRBJ2-7, with a weak D call TRBD2 (6 bases). The DNA end favors TRBJ2-5, so the J call may be wrong. There are 14 residues in the CDR3. Germline lookup yields CDR1 MNHNS and CDR2 SASEGT. The CDR3: CASNERLGSETQYF. The CDR3 nucleotides read TGTGCCAGCAATGAGAGACTAGGTTCTGAGACCCAGTACTTC.

The chain combines TRBV5-1 with TRBJ2-3; no definite D call. This CDR3 region has 11 residues. Germline-derived CDR1 and CDR2 are SGHRS and YFSETQ. Trimming shortened V by 5 bases and J by 8 bases, and 9 bases separated the two germline ends. The CDR3 DNA reads as TGCGCCAGCAGGGTAAACGGTACGCAGTATTTT. Amino acid sequence: CASRVNGTQYF. The full variable domain, rest sourced from reference TRBV5-1 and TRBJ2-3, is KAGVTQTPRYLIKTRGQQVTLSCSPISGHRSVSWYQQTPGQGLQFLFEYFSETQRNKGNFPGRFSGRQFSNSRSEMNVSTLELGDSALYLCASRVNGTQYFGPGTRLTVL.

This clonotype came up once. The rearrangement joins TRBV3-1 to TRBJ2-7; D tentatively reads TRBD1 or TRBD2 (5 bases each). Per the germline V gene, CDR1 is LGHDT and CDR2 is YNNKEL (reference sequence). The CDR3 is 14 residues long. V lost 2 bases, J lost 5 bases, and 13 bases lay in between. CDR3 residues: CASSQPPQGHEQYF. The CDR3, as DNA: TGTGCCAGCAGCCAACCCCCCCAGGGACACGAGCAGTACTTC.

Only a few counts were recorded for this clonotype. The chain uses TRBV3-1 and TRBJ2-7; the match to TRBD1 covers 9 bases. Germline V lookup: CDR1 LGHDT, CDR2 YNNKEL (reference sequence). V shed 1 base and J 2 bases; nucleotides not matched to a gene: 6. This CDR3 has 16 amino acids. CDR3 region: CASSQAAGQGAYEQYF. CDR3 sequence (DNA): TGTGCCAGCAGCCAAGCCGCGGGACAGGGCGCCTACGAGCAGTACTTC.

The V gene is TRBV27, the J gene TRBJ2-7; possible D gene TRBD1, 5 bases. The CDR3 is 15 residues long. CDR1 and CDR2 (germline): MNHEY, SMNVEV (reference sequence). With 1 base removed from V and 6 bases from J, the gap between germline ends came to 16 bases. This CDR3 is CASSLWARAEGEQYF. CDR3 bases: TGTGCCAGCAGTTTATGGGCCAGGGCTGAAGGCGAGCAGTACTTC.